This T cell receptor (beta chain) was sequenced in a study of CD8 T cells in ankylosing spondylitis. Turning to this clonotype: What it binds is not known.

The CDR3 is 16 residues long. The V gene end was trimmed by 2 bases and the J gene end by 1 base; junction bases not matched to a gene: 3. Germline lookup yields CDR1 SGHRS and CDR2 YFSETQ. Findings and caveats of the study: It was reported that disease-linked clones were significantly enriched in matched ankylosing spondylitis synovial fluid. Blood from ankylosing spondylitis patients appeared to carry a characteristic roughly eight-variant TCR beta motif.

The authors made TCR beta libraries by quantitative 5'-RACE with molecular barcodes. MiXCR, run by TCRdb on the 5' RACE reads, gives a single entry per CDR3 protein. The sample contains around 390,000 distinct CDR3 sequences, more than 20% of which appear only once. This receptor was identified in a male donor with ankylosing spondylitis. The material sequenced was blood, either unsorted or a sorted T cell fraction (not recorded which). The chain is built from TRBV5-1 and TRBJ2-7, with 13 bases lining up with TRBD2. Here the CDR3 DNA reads TGCGCCAGCAGCTTCCGGACTAGCGGGAGATCCTACGAGCAGTACTTC. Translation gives CASSFRTSGRSYEQYF.